The 7 T cell receptor beta chains reported below all come from one sample, sequenced in a study of a mutant IDH1 vaccine in newly diagnosed glioma. No antigens are known for them. Repertoires were generated with immunoSEQ multiplex PCR, while TCRdb's copy carries only in-frame clones and drops some. The profile covers 58,000 or so clones, with roughly four fifths appearing a single time and over 2.5% taken by the ten largest. Time point meaning: week 47, end of study. The study gave 300 ug of mutant IDH1 20-mer peptide per vaccine dose, with topical imiquimod. The starting material was PBMCs, obtained from a glioma patient whose treatment included an IDH1 peptide vaccine. These receptors came from a woman between 45 and 65 years old with glioma.

The chain carries TRBV5-1 and TRBJ1-1, with no clear D. The CDR3 consists of 13 residues. Trimming took off 5 bases at V and 4 bases at J, with 12 bases between the two ends. CDR1 SGHRS and CDR2 YFSETQ come from the germline V gene. CDR3 amino acids: CASSPPMSTEAFF. In DNA form, the CDR3 reads TGCGCCAGCAGTCCACCGATGAGCACTGAAGCTTTCTTT.

The chain couples TRBV27 to TRBJ2-3; 7 positions agree with TRBD2. This CDR3 spans 14 amino acids. Germline CDR1 reads MNHEY; CDR2 reads SMNVEV (reference sequence). Trimming at V came to 8 bases and at J to 3 bases, leaving 8 bases not matched to a gene. CDR3 nucleotide sequence: TGTGCCAGCGGTTCCGGGGAGGGGACAGATACGCAGTATTTT. This sequence encodes CASGSGEGTDTQYF.

This sequence joins TRBV10-3 and TRBJ2-3, with TRBD1 as a possible D gene (8 bases). Germline V CDR1 and CDR2: ENHRY, SYGVKD. V was shortened by 10 bases and J by 5 bases, with 22 bases between the two germline ends. This CDR3 region has 15 residues. CDR3 coding DNA: TGTGCCAACTCTCGGGAGGACAGGGTGGGAGATACGCAGTATTTT. This translates into CANSREDRVGDTQYF.

The chain uses TRBV2 and TRBJ2-5; perhaps TRBD2 as D (6 bases). This CDR3 spans 13 amino acids. Trimming cost V 4 bases and J 4 bases, with 10 bases left between them. Per germline, CDR1 SNHLY and CDR2 FYNNEI. The DNA of the CDR3 is TGTGCCAGCAGTGGAATGGGGGGAGAGACCCAGTACTTC. Protein product: CASSGMGGETQYF.

This clone was counted a single time. This chain uses TRBV6-5 with TRBJ2-1, with TRBD2 matching over 8 bases. Unmatched junction bases numbered 10, after V lost 5 bases and J lost 7 bases. The germline V gene has CDR1 MNHEY and CDR2 SVGAGI. The CDR3 runs to 15 residues. The CDR3 loop reads CASSRGGGGKNEQFF. The CDR3 DNA reads as TGTGCCAGCAGTCGGGGGGGTGGCGGGAAGAATGAGCAGTTCTTC.

V gene TRBV7-9 combines with J gene TRBJ1-3; D is unclear. The germline gives CDR1 SEHNR, CDR2 FQNEAQ (reference sequence). This CDR3 is built from 13 residues. The CDR3 nucleotides are TGTGGGGCGAGACCGTCCTCTGGAAACACCATATATTTT. It translates to CGARPSSGNTIYF.

V and J are TRBV6-5 and TRBJ1-2; 7 nucleotides line up with TRBD1. Trimming at V came to 5 bases and at J to 4 bases, leaving 10 bases not matched to a gene. Per germline, CDR1 MNHEY and CDR2 SVGAGI. The CDR3 contains 15 residues. Here the CDR3 reads CASSPSLGQSYGYTF. DNA of the CDR3: TGTGCCAGCAGTCCGTCCTTGGGACAGTCCTATGGCTACACCTTC.